This note documents a single T cell receptor beta chain sequence. Antigen: not known. This CDR3 spans 18 amino acids. CDR1 is MNHEY and CDR2 is SVGEGT in the germline V gene. V was shortened by 4 bases and J by 0 bases, with 19 bases between the two germline ends. The entry originates in a study of response to subunit inactivated influenza vaccine. Notes on the study in general: The authors suggested that few new T cells are recruited per seasonal influenza vaccination.

TCRdb reprocessed the RT-PCR reads with MiXCR, giving one entry per CDR3 protein. The sample lists about 620,000 distinct CDR3 sequences; approximately 10% were seen once. The genes are TRBV6-2 or TRBV6-3 and TRBJ2-1, with unresolved D. The origin of this receptor is a man in his forties or fifties who received an inactivated influenza vaccine. The source material was PBMCs from blood, sampled on the day of vaccination. The DNA for the CDR3 is TGTGCCAGCAGTTTTCTCCCCAAGGCTAGTGACTCCTACAATGAGCAGTTCTTC. As protein: CASSFLPKASDSYNEQFF.